A selection of T cell receptor beta chains follows, all from one sample in a study of cytomegalovirus exposure and HLA in healthy donors. Libraries were prepared by immunoSEQ multiplex PCR; TCRdb keeps only in-frame clonotypes and omits some of them. The sample carries about 110,000 clones, roughly 71% recorded once. The specimen was PBMCs. These TCRs come from a man aged 40-55 years in good health and CMV-seropositive. Both conserved end residues are part of each CDR3. A D gene is named only where the DNA matches it firmly. The size entry is marked missing in some rows and otherwise reads once, few, many or a size class.

V gene: TRBV25-1
J gene: TRBJ2-3
D gene: TRBD1
clone size: few
CDR3 DNA: TGTGCCAGCAGAAGGGACAGGGAGGCAGATACGCAGTATTTT
CDR3 protein: CASRRDREADTQYF

V gene: TRBV19
J gene: TRBJ2-1
D gene: TRBD2
clone size: few
CDR3 DNA: TGTGCCAGTAGAGCCCGCGGACTAGCGGGAGATGAGCAGTTCTTC
CDR3 protein: CASRARGLAGDEQFF

V gene: TRBV7-2
J gene: TRBJ1-3
D gene: TRBD1
clone size: -
CDR3 DNA: TGTGCCAGCAGCTTAAGGACCGGGACAGGGGGTCACACCATATATTTT
CDR3 protein: CASSLRTGTGGHTIYF

V gene: TRBV6-5
J gene: TRBJ2-7
D gene: -
clone size: -
CDR3 DNA: TGTGCCAGCAGTTATTCGGGAATGGGGATGGGGGAGCAGTACTTC
CDR3 protein: CASSYSGMGMGEQYF

V gene: TRBV7-9
J gene: TRBJ2-1
D gene: TRBD2
clone size: -
CDR3 DNA: TGTGCCAGCACACGCACCGGGACTACCCGTCTTCGGGAGCAGTTCTTC
CDR3 protein: CASTRTGTTRLREQFF

V gene: TRBV2
J gene: TRBJ1-4
D gene: -
clone size: -
CDR3 DNA: TGTGCCAGCAGCAGTGCAAATGAAAAACTGTTTTTT
CDR3 protein: CASSSANEKLFF

V gene: TRBV4-2
J gene: TRBJ1-5
D gene: -
clone size: -
CDR3 DNA: TGTGCCAGCAGCCCTTATATATCCGGGACAACCGGCGGACAGCCCCAGCATTTT
CDR3 protein: CASSPYISGTTGGQPQHF

V gene: TRBV10-1
J gene: TRBJ2-5
D gene: -
clone size: -
CDR3 DNA: TGCGCCAGCAGTGAGGGCCCCCAGGAGACCCAGTACTTC
CDR3 protein: CASSEGPQETQYF

V gene: TRBV2
J gene: TRBJ1-5
D gene: -
clone size: -
CDR3 DNA: TGTGCCAGCAGTCGGACAGATGGATACCAGCCCCAGCATTTT
CDR3 protein: CASSRTDGYQPQHF

V gene: TRBV7-9
J gene: TRBJ2-7
D gene: TRBD2
clone size: -
CDR3 DNA: TGTGCCAGCAGCTTGTCAAGCGGGAGATCGGCCTACGAGCAGTACTTC
CDR3 protein: CASSLSSGRSAYEQYF

V gene: TRBV27
J gene: TRBJ1-2
D gene: -
clone size: few
CDR3 DNA: TGTGCCAGCAGTTCCGCAGCTAACTATGGCTACACCTTC
CDR3 protein: CASSSAANYGYTF

V gene: TRBV7-2
J gene: TRBJ2-1
D gene: -
clone size: -
CDR3 DNA: TGTGCCAGCAGCTTTCCTCCCCGCTCCTACAATGAGCAGTTCTTC
CDR3 protein: CASSFPPRSYNEQFF

V gene: TRBV5-1
J gene: TRBJ2-1
D gene: TRBD2
clone size: once
CDR3 DNA: TGCGCCAGCAGCCGAACCGGGACTAGCCGCAATGAGCAGTTCTTC
CDR3 protein: CASSRTGTSRNEQFF

V gene: TRBV4-1
J gene: TRBJ2-5
D gene: TRBD1
clone size: few
CDR3 DNA: TGCGCCAGCAGCCAAGACCCGCGGACAGGGGGGCAAGAGACCCAGTACTTC
CDR3 protein: CASSQDPRTGGQETQYF